Listed below are T cell receptor beta chains from one sample, sequenced in a study of cytomegalovirus exposure and HLA in healthy donors. Here immunoSEQ multiplex PCR was the method, and the copy in TCRdb shows in-frame clones only, minus some. Of around 150,000 clones listed, under 75% are singletons. What was sequenced was PBMCs. These TCRs come from a woman aged 40 to 50 in good health and CMV-seronegative. Each CDR3 is given with its conserved first and last residue. D genes are given only for firm matches. Clone size is stated in some rows and not others, as once, few, many or a class when expanded.

DNA: TGTGCCAGCAGCTCAGGACTAGCGGGGGCCTCCACAGATACGCAGTATTTT; CDR3: CASSSGLAGASTDTQYF; V: TRBV5-6; size: .; D: TRBD2; J: TRBJ2-3
DNA: TGCGCCAGCAGCTTTAGCGGGGGGGCCCTTAATGAGCAGTTCTTC; CDR3: CASSFSGGALNEQFF; V: TRBV4-1; size: .; D: TRBD2; J: TRBJ2-1
DNA: TGTGCCAGCAGCCCTACAGCTTCAAATTCCTACGAGCAGTACTTC; CDR3: CASSPTASNSYEQYF; V: TRBV7-6; size: .; D: .; J: TRBJ2-7
DNA: TGTGCCAGTAGTGGCTCAGGGTATGGCTACACCTTC; CDR3: CASSGSGYGYTF; V: TRBV19; size: .; D: .; J: TRBJ1-2
DNA: TGCGCCAGCAGCCCCCAGGACAGGGGCAATGAGCAGTTCTTC; CDR3: CASSPQDRGNEQFF; V: TRBV4-1; size: .; D: TRBD1; J: TRBJ2-1
DNA: TGCGCCAGCAGCGTTACAGGGGGCGGGGACACTGAAGCTTTCTTT; CDR3: CASSVTGGGDTEAFF; V: TRBV5-1; size: .; D: TRBD1; J: TRBJ1-1
DNA: TGTGCCTGGAGTGTGGAGGGGCATTCACCCCTCCACTTT; CDR3: CAWSVEGHSPLHF; V: TRBV30; size: .; D: .; J: TRBJ1-6
DNA: TGTGCCAGCAGCGTAATCCTGGGACAGGGGGCCGGGGAGCTGTTTTTT; CDR3: CASSVILGQGAGELFF; V: TRBV9; size: .; D: TRBD1; J: TRBJ2-2
DNA: TGCAGTGCTATCCGCGGGAGCGAGCAGTACTTC; CDR3: CSAIRGSEQYF; V: TRBV20-1; size: few; D: TRBD2; J: TRBJ2-7
DNA: TGTGCCAGCAGTTACTCGACGACAGGGGGTAACTATGGCTACACCTTC; CDR3: CASSYSTTGGNYGYTF; V: TRBV6-5; size: .; D: TRBD1; J: TRBJ1-2
DNA: TGTGCCAGCTCAGTCGGAGGTCCTGAGGCCAACGTCCTGACTTTC; CDR3: CASSVGGPEANVLTF; V: TRBV18; size: .; D: .; J: TRBJ2-6
DNA: TGTGCCAGTGCGGGACCGCTTAATGAAAAACTGTTTTTT; CDR3: CASAGPLNEKLFF; V: TRBV28; size: .; D: .; J: TRBJ1-4
DNA: TGTGCCAGTATCGGGACAGGGGAGGGCTATGGCTACACCTTC; CDR3: CASIGTGEGYGYTF; V: TRBV19; size: .; D: TRBD1; J: TRBJ1-2
DNA: TGCGCCAGCAGCCAAGAAGGGGGTAATCAGCCCCAGCATTTT; CDR3: CASSQEGGNQPQHF; V: TRBV4-3; size: .; D: .; J: TRBJ1-5
DNA: TGTGCCTGGACCGCGGGGCTAGCGGGGGGGCGAGAGCAGTTCTTC; CDR3: CAWTAGLAGGREQFF; V: TRBV30; size: .; D: TRBD2; J: TRBJ2-1
DNA: TGCGCCAGCAGCCAAGATGGTGCCGTCAGGGGGGCTCAACCCCAGCATTTT; CDR3: CASSQDGAVRGAQPQHF; V: TRBV4-1; size: .; D: TRBD1; J: TRBJ1-5
DNA: TGCAGCGTTGAACAGCGAGAGACCCAGTACTTC; CDR3: CSVEQRETQYF; V: TRBV29-1; size: .; D: .; J: TRBJ2-5
DNA: TGCGCCAGCGGTCCTAACAGCAATAACTATGGCTACACCTTC; CDR3: CASGPNSNNYGYTF; V: TRBV5-1; size: .; D: .; J: TRBJ1-2
DNA: TGCGCCAGCAGCCAGTCTCCCCCGGGAACGCAGTATTTT; CDR3: CASSQSPPGTQYF; V: TRBV4-1; size: .; D: .; J: TRBJ2-3
DNA: TGTGCCAGCAGTCCGACTTCGGAGCCCCAGTACTTC; CDR3: CASSPTSEPQYF; V: TRBV7-2; size: .; D: .; J: TRBJ2-5
DNA: TGTGCCAGCAGCGTAGCTCCTGACAGGCGGGAGGGCTACACCTTC; CDR3: CASSVAPDRREGYTF; V: TRBV9; size: .; D: .; J: TRBJ1-2
DNA: TGTGCCAGCAGCCTGCGAGCGGGGGGAGACACCGGGGAGCTGTTTTTT; CDR3: CASSLRAGGDTGELFF; V: TRBV7-9; size: .; D: TRBD2; J: TRBJ2-2
DNA: TGTGCCAGCAGCCGAACCGGGACAGGTGGCACAGATACGCAGTATTTT; CDR3: CASSRTGTGGTDTQYF; V: TRBV7-3; size: few; D: TRBD1; J: TRBJ2-3
DNA: TGTGCCAGCAGCTTGACAGGGGTGAACACTGAAGCTTTCTTT; CDR3: CASSLTGVNTEAFF; V: TRBV5-6; size: few; D: TRBD1; J: TRBJ1-1
DNA: TGTGCCTGGACTACCTGGGACAGCCTAAATTCACCCCTCCACTTT; CDR3: CAWTTWDSLNSPLHF; V: TRBV30; size: .; D: TRBD1; J: TRBJ1-6
DNA: TGCGCCAGCAGCTTGGGACAGAACAACTACGAGCAGTACTTC; CDR3: CASSLGQNNYEQYF; V: TRBV5-1; size: .; D: .; J: TRBJ2-7
DNA: TGTGCCAGCAGCGTATCGGGGGTCGGTGAAAAACTGTTTTTT; CDR3: CASSVSGVGEKLFF; V: TRBV9; size: .; D: .; J: TRBJ1-4
DNA: TGTGCCAGCAGTTTTACCGGGGTGAACACTGAAGCTTTCTTT; CDR3: CASSFTGVNTEAFF; V: TRBV27; size: .; D: .; J: TRBJ1-1
DNA: TGTGCCACCACTCAAGGAGGGGTTAATTCACCCCTCCACTTT; CDR3: CATTQGGVNSPLHF; V: TRBV15; size: .; D: .; J: TRBJ1-6
DNA: TGTGCCAGCAGTCTAGACTTGGCGGGGTCCAATGAGCAGTTCTTC; CDR3: CASSLDLAGSNEQFF; V: TRBV2; size: .; D: .; J: TRBJ2-1
DNA: TGCAGTGCTAGACGTGAGACCCAGTACTTC; CDR3: CSARRETQYF; V: TRBV20-1; size: .; D: .; J: TRBJ2-5
DNA: TGTGCCAGCAGCCAAGCTCCGACAGCCCACACTGAAGCTTTCTTT; CDR3: CASSQAPTAHTEAFF; V: TRBV4-2; size: .; D: .; J: TRBJ1-1
DNA: TGTGCCACCAGCAGAGAGACCGGGACAGGGGGAAACTATGGCTACACCTTC; CDR3: CATSRETGTGGNYGYTF; V: TRBV15; size: .; D: TRBD1; J: TRBJ1-2
DNA: TGTGCCTGGAGCCGGGGACTACCCCCCTACGAGCAGTACTTC; CDR3: CAWSRGLPPYEQYF; V: TRBV30; size: .; D: TRBD2; J: TRBJ2-7
DNA: TGTGCCAGCAGCGTGGCCGGGGGGGCAACCCCCACAGATACGCAGTATTTT; CDR3: CASSVAGGATPTDTQYF; V: TRBV9; size: .; D: TRBD2; J: TRBJ2-3
DNA: TGTGCCAGCAGCTTAGGCGTTACGGGGTCTGAAGCTTTCTTT; CDR3: CASSLGVTGSEAFF; V: TRBV7-2; size: .; D: .; J: TRBJ1-1